Below, 7 T cell receptor beta chains from the same sample are listed, as sequenced in a study of blood T cell repertoires in COVID-19. Here immunoSEQ multiplex PCR was the method, and the copy in TCRdb shows in-frame clones only, minus some. The profile shows approximately 260,000 clones, 75% to 90% of them singletons. What was sequenced was peripheral blood. The receptors originated from a man aged 55 to 70 who had recovered from COVID-19.

Notes on this clone: Other DNA sequences from this sample encode an identical CDR3 as well. The rearrangement links TRBV5-4 to TRBJ1-1; 7 nucleotides line up with TRBD1. This CDR3 contains 15 residues. Germline V lookup: CDR1 SGHNT, CDR2 YYREEE (reference sequence). Unmatched junction bases numbered 4, after V lost 0 bases and J lost 2 bases. The CDR3 sequence: CASSLGQGGNTEAFF. In nucleotides, the CDR3 is TGTGCCAGCAGCTTGGGCCAGGGGGGAAACACTGAAGCTTTCTTT. The full variable domain, rest sourced from reference TRBV5-4 and TRBJ1-1, is ETGVTQSPTHLIKTRGQQVTLRCSSQSGHNTVSWYQQALGQGPQFIFQYYREEENGRGNFPPRFSGLQFPNYSSELNVNALELDDSALYLCASSLGQGGNTEAFFGQGTRLTVV.

The table lists this clone with a count of one. J is TRBJ2-1 and V is TRBV6-5; 8 bases are a match to TRBD1. V was pared by 6 bases and J by 2 bases, with 3 bases of the junction left unmatched. Germline V gene sequence: CDR1 MNHEY, CDR2 SVGAGI. This CDR3 contains 14 residues. CDR3 bases: TGTGCCAGCAGAGGGGGACAGGCCTACAATGAGCAGTTCTTC. Translated, it gives CASRGGQAYNEQFF.

The rearrangement joins TRBV5-1 to TRBJ1-1; possible D gene TRBD1, 5 bases. The CDR3 spans 13 residues. Germline V gene sequence: CDR1 SGHRS, CDR2 YFSETQ. The V gene lost 0 bases and the J gene lost 6 bases, with 9 bases spanning the gap. This CDR3 is CASSLGQGSEAFF. The CDR3 coding sequence is TGCGCCAGCAGCTTGGGGCAGGGCTCTGAAGCTTTCTTT.

The chain recombines TRBV5-1 with TRBJ1-5; D remains ambiguous. Germline assignment: CDR1 SGHRS and CDR2 YFSETQ. The CDR3 covers 15 residues. Trimming took 6 bases from V and 2 from J, leaving 15 bases between them. CDR3 DNA sequence: TGCGCCAGCAAGGTCGGGGTGGAGGGCAATCAGCCCCAGCATTTT. This encodes CASKVGVEGNQPQHF.

The chain links TRBV2 to TRBJ1-2, with a possible D match to TRBD1 (6 bases). V lost 3 bases and J lost 4, with 12 bases in between. The CDR3 consists of 14 residues. Germline V CDR1 and CDR2: SNHLY, FYNNEI. The CDR3: CASSEGGDIYGYTF. The CDR3 nucleotides read TGTGCCAGCAGTGAGGGGGGGGACATCTATGGCTACACCTTC. The variable domain in full, completed from reference TRBV2 and TRBJ1-2, reads EPEVTQTPSHQVTQMGQEVILRCVPISNHLYFYWYRQILGQKVEFLVSFYNNEISEKSEIFDDQFSVERPDGSNFTLKIRSTKLEDSAMYFCASSEGGDIYGYTFGSGTRLTVV.

The chain joins TRBV6-5 to TRBJ1-4, with D uncertain. Germline CDR1 and CDR2: MNHEY and SVGAGI. Trimming stripped 6 bases from V and 8 bases from J, with 13 bases between. CDR3 length: 13 residues. DNA of the CDR3: TGTGCCAGCAGACTAGAAGGGAGAGAAAAACTGTTTTTT. Its translation is CASRLEGREKLFF.

V is TRBV30 and J is TRBJ1-1, with D perhaps TRBD1 (6 bases). V lost 6 bases to trimming and J lost 9 bases, with 23 bases between them. Germline lookup yields CDR1 GTSNPN and CDR2 SVGIG (reference sequence). The CDR3 has 14 amino acids. The CDR3, as DNA: TGTGCCTGCTTAGCCCTCTTACCCGGGACACAAGCTTTCTTT. Translated, it gives CACLALLPGTQAFF.